What follows are 7 T cell receptor beta chains derived from one specimen sequenced in a study of CD8 T cells in ankylosing spondylitis. One entry per CDR3 protein results from TCRdb running MiXCR on the 5' RACE reads. The sample has around 300,000 distinct CDR3 sequences, roughly 20% seen once. Material for sequencing was blood, either unsorted or a sorted T cell fraction (not recorded which). Source of these receptors: a female donor with ankylosing spondylitis or in good health (not recorded which).

This clonotype was detected a few times. V gene TRBV20-1 combines with J gene TRBJ2-1; no definite D call. The V gene lost 1 base and the J gene lost 3 bases, with 16 bases spanning the gap. CDR1 is DFQATT, CDR2 SNEGSKA, per germline (reference sequence). The CDR3 loop spans 16 amino acids. The CDR3 coding sequence is TGCAGTGCTAGAGGCCCCTCTATGGGATTCTACAATGAGCAGTTCTTC. Its protein is CSARGPSMGFYNEQFF.

This chain connects TRBV15 to TRBJ2-7; D gene unclear. CDR3 size: 12 residues. V was clipped by 1 base and J by 4 bases, with 5 bases between them. CDR1 is LNHNV and CDR2 is YYDKDF in the germline V gene (reference sequence). CDR3 region: CATSRVGYEQYF. DNA for the CDR3: TGTGCCACCAGCAGAGTCGGTTACGAGCAGTACTTC.

This clonotype was counted ten times or more. The CDR3 DNA reads TGCAGCGCCCGACCGGGACAGGGGTGGCAAGAGACCCAGTACTTC. Translated: CSARPGQGWQETQYF. This chain connects TRBV29-1 to TRBJ2-5, with 10 bases matching TRBD1. The CDR3 totals 15 residues. Germline-derived CDR1 and CDR2 are SQVTM and ANQGSEA. V dropped 7 bases and J dropped 2; count of bases not matched to a gene: 10.

This clonotype appeared a few times. V and J are TRBV12-3 or TRBV12-4 and TRBJ2-6; TRBD2 is a possible D gene (5 bases). This CDR3 comprises 17 residues. Trimming took 6 bases from V and 4 from J, leaving 19 bases between them. CDR3 DNA: TGTGCCAGCAGCCCCGCCCCGTCGGGGTCCGGGGCCAACGTCCTGACTTTC. Translating it yields CASSPAPSGSGANVLTF.

The CDR3 nucleotides are TGTGCCAGCTCAGGGGGACTAGCGGGATACGAGCAGTACTTC. Protein: CASSGGLAGYEQYF. This rearrangement joins TRBV18 to TRBJ2-7; the match to TRBD2 covers 13 bases. CDR1 is KGHSH, CDR2 LQKENI, per germline. This CDR3 spans 14 amino acids. The J segment lost 4 bases and the V segment lost 5 bases, leaving 2 bases of the junction unmatched.

CDR3 nucleotides: TGTGCCAGCAGCTTATCGGCAGGGAGAGCTTTCTTT. It specifies CASSLSAGRAFF. This sequence joins TRBV7-2 and TRBJ1-1, with a tentative D call TRBD1 (5 bases). Looked up from germline, CDR1 is SGHTA and CDR2 is FQGNSA. Trimming cost V 2 bases and J 10 bases, with 11 bases left between them. The length of the CDR3 is 12 residues.

At least ten counts were recorded for this clonotype. The rearrangement uses TRBV12-3 or TRBV12-4 and TRBJ2-7; D uncertain. The length of the CDR3 is 11 residues. V was trimmed by 4 bases and J by 11 bases, leaving 12 bases between them. Here the CDR3 DNA reads TGTGCCAGCAGTTCCCAGAGTTTGGAGTACTTC. Amino acids: CASSSQSLEYF.